Presented here are 23 T cell receptor beta chains from one specimen sequenced in a study of shared clonotypes between healthy human individuals (dated by TCRdb to 2018 to 2020). Library prep was done by the immunoSEQ multiplex PCR assay. TCRdb mirrors the immuneACCESS table, restricted to in-frame sequences. Some clones are absent from its copies; in checked studies, under half trace to an unresolved V gene, and the reason for the others is unknown. For this sample there are hundreds of thousands of clones; 60% to 80% appear just once. The ten largest clones add up to approximately 2% of the sample. Input material: memory CD4+ T cells sorted from blood. This specimen's cell subset or site label, interpreted: CD45RA-negative fraction. The source is a woman younger than 45 in good health.

The V gene is TRBV25-1, the J gene TRBJ1-1; no reliable D call. The CDR3 runs to 13 residues. CDR1 is MGHDK and CDR2 is SYGVNS in the germline V gene. The germline V and J ends were trimmed by 1 base and 4 bases, with 7 bases remaining between them. The CDR3 DNA is TGTGCCAGCAGTGAATTTCTGGGCACTGAAGCTTTCTTT. Translating gives CASSEFLGTEAFF.

The genes are TRBV5-4 and TRBJ1-2; D might be TRBD1 (6 bases). This CDR3 contains 13 residues. Germline-derived CDR1 and CDR2 are SGHNT and YYREEE (reference sequence). Trimming cost V 2 bases and J 6 bases, with 11 bases left between them. The CDR3 coding sequence is TGTGCCAGCAGCTTACAGGGTGACAATGGCTACACCTTC. Translated: CASSLQGDNGYTF.

The gene calls are TRBV19 and TRBJ1-1, with D uncertain. The V gene lost 4 bases and the J gene lost 4 bases, with 7 bases spanning the gap. Per germline, CDR1 LNHDA and CDR2 SQIVND (reference sequence). This CDR3 is 12 amino acids long. The CDR3 region has the DNA TGTGCCAGTAGTAAGTGGGGCACTGAAGCTTTCTTT. The encoded protein is CASSKWGTEAFF.

This clone has a single count. A far larger clone is a single base away, which makes a read error likely. The CDR3 nucleotides read TGTGCCACCAGCAGAGTAACCGGGGAGCTGTTTTTT. Translated: CATSRVTGELFF. The V call is TRBV15, the J call TRBJ2-2, with unresolved D. Germline CDR1 is LNHNV and CDR2 is YYDKDF (reference sequence). The CDR3 runs to 12 residues. V lost 1 base and J 5 bases, leaving 2 bases between the germline ends.

The V and J genes are TRBV5-4 and TRBJ2-7; the match to TRBD2 covers 12 bases. The CDR3 is 15 amino acids. After removal of 4 bases from V and 0 bases from J, the junction contained 2 bases not matched to a gene. Germline loops: CDR1 SGHNT, CDR2 YYREEE (reference sequence). CDR3 sequence: CASSLLAGGSYEQYF. The CDR3 DNA sequence: TGTGCCAGCAGCCTACTAGCGGGAGGCTCCTACGAGCAGTACTTC.

The CDR3 reads CASRRLAALSYEQYF. The CDR3 bases are TGTGCCAGCAGGCGTTTAGCGGCACTATCCTACGAGCAGTACTTC. The V gene is TRBV28, the J gene TRBJ2-7; D possibly corresponds to TRBD2 (6 bases). Trimming pared 6 bases from V and 1 base from J, leaving 16 bases between. The CDR3 covers 15 residues. Germline V gene data show CDR1 as MDHEN and CDR2 as SYDVKM.

This clone occurred a few times. The chain has TRBV18 and TRBJ2-5; the D gene is possibly TRBD2 (7 bases). Germline V gene sequence: CDR1 KGHSH, CDR2 LQKENI. The V gene lost 0 bases and the J gene lost 3 bases, with 14 bases spanning the gap. CDR3 length equals 16 residues. In nucleotides, the CDR3 is TGTGCCAGCTCACCACCGCGGGGGACAAAAAAAGAGACCCAGTACTTC. Translating gives CASSPPRGTKKETQYF.

This chain links TRBV19 with TRBJ2-6, with TRBD2 identical over 9 bases. Germline-derived CDR1 and CDR2 are LNHDA and SQIVND (reference sequence). The CDR3 is 17 amino acids. V shed 2 bases and J 0 bases; nucleotides not matched to a gene: 2. CDR3 coding DNA: TGTGCCAGTAGTATACTAGCGGGAAGCTCTGGGGCCAACGTCCTGACTTTC. Residues: CASSILAGSSGANVLTF. The entire variable domain, with the rest obtained from reference TRBV19 and TRBJ2-6, is as follows: DGGITQSPKYLFRKEGQNVTLSCEQNLNHDAMYWYRQDPGQGLRLIYYSQIVNDFQKGDIAEGYSVSREKKESFPLTVTSAQKNPTAFYLCASSILAGSSGANVLTFGAGSRLTVL.

The chain couples TRBV5-1 to TRBJ1-5; TRBD1 aligns across 7 bases. The germline V gene encodes CDR1 SGHRS and CDR2 YFSETQ. The CDR3 has 14 residues. V gave up 3 bases and J gave up 6 bases; unmatched junction bases: 6. Written as DNA, the CDR3 is TGCGCCAGCAGCTCTGAGGGGGCGGGTCAGCCCCAGCATTTT. Protein sequence: CASSSEGAGQPQHF.

Points on this clone: This sample includes further DNA sequences coding for the same CDR3. The chain links TRBV28 to TRBJ2-7; D might be TRBD1 (5 bases). This CDR3 contains 11 residues. Trimming cost V 2 bases and J 7 bases, with 6 bases left between them. Germline assignment: CDR1 MDHEN and CDR2 SYDVKM. The CDR3 reads CASSLRGEQYF. For the CDR3, the DNA is TGTGCCAGCAGTTTAAGGGGTGAGCAGTACTTC.

This chain connects TRBV2 to TRBJ2-1; no clear D. V was clipped by 6 bases and J by 6 bases, with 15 bases between them. Germline lookup yields CDR1 SNHLY and CDR2 FYNNEI. The CDR3 length is 14 residues. CDR3 in DNA: TGTGCCAGCAGCCCTTCGGAGACCCTCAATGAGCAGTTCTTC. Its translation: CASSPSETLNEQFF.

The chain has TRBV4-1 and TRBJ1-1, with D possibly matching TRBD1 (6 bases). The germline CDR1 and CDR2 sequences are MGHRA and YSYEKL. V was pared by 5 bases and J by 4 bases, with 17 bases between. The CDR3 covers 15 residues. The DNA for the CDR3 is TGCGCCAGCAGCGGAGGGGGGATTACTCCCACTGAAGCTTTCTTT. This sequence encodes CASSGGGITPTEAFF.

This clone was seen a handful of times. This sequence joins TRBV2 and TRBJ1-1; D is uncertain. This CDR3 comprises 14 residues. V lost 8 bases to trimming and J lost 1 base, with 14 bases between them. CDR1 is SNHLY and CDR2 is FYNNEI in the germline V gene. The DNA of the CDR3 is TGTGCCAGCCTATTTGGCACCAAGAACACTGAAGCTTTCTTT. It translates to CASLFGTKNTEAFF.

This chain joins TRBV9 and TRBJ1-1; D not resolved. From germline, CDR1 is SGDLS and CDR2 YYNGEE. The CDR3 covers 13 residues. V was cut by 1 base and J by 5 bases, with 9 bases left in between. The CDR3 loop reads CASSVLGGTEAFF. For the CDR3, the DNA is TGTGCCAGCAGCGTACTCGGTGGAACTGAAGCTTTCTTT.

This clone was found a few times. The rearrangement links TRBV5-1 to TRBJ2-6, with TRBD1 matching over 9 bases. Looked up from germline, CDR1 is SGHRS and CDR2 is YFSETQ. This CDR3 has 20 amino acids. After removal of 0 bases from V and 0 bases from J, the junction contained 10 bases not matched to a gene. This chain's CDR3 is CASSLGWGQGRISGANVLTF. The CDR3 coding sequence is TGCGCCAGCAGCTTGGGTTGGGGACAGGGACGAATCTCTGGGGCCAACGTCCTGACTTTC.

The V gene is TRBV5-4, the J gene TRBJ1-4, with a tentative D call TRBD1 (5 bases). This CDR3 comprises 15 residues. CDR1 is SGHNT and CDR2 is YYREEE in the germline V gene (reference sequence). V was trimmed by 6 bases and J by 4 bases, leaving 16 bases between them. CDR3 residues: CASTYMGLSNEKLFF. The CDR3 coding sequence is TGTGCCAGCACCTATATGGGGCTGAGTAATGAAAAACTGTTTTTT.

Turning to this clone: Within the sample, other DNA sequences also encode this same CDR3. The chain uses TRBV27 and TRBJ2-3; 13 bases match TRBD2. Germline V gene data show CDR1 as MNHEY and CDR2 as SMNVEV (reference sequence). The ends lost 5 bases at V and 3 bases at J; junction bases unmatched: 2. This CDR3 is 15 amino acids long. CDR3 protein: CASSILAGGTDTQYF. The CDR3 region has the DNA TGTGCCAGCAGTATACTAGCGGGAGGGACAGATACGCAGTATTTT.

The chain carries TRBV29-1 and TRBJ1-2; 8 nucleotides line up with TRBD1. The CDR3 extends over 15 amino acids. The V and J ends lost 8 bases and 5 bases, in that order; junction bases with no gene match: 16. The V gene's germline CDR1 is SQVTM and CDR2 ANQGSEA. CDR3 in amino acids: CSSGDRPGGGYGYTF. The CDR3 DNA reads TGCAGCTCCGGGGACAGGCCAGGAGGAGGATATGGCTACACCTTC.

The chain combines TRBV19 with TRBJ1-4; TRBD1 matches 7 bases. With V trimmed by 10 bases and J by 8 bases, 19 bases remained unmatched. Germline CDR1 LNHDA, CDR2 SQIVND (reference sequence). This CDR3 contains 16 residues. CDR3 protein: CATSPPIQGLEEKLFF. The CDR3 nucleotides read TGTGCCACCTCACCACCCATACAGGGGTTGGAAGAAAAACTGTTTTTT.

The CDR3 sequence is CASSGGQNTGELFF. The CDR3 region has the DNA TGTGCCAGCAGCGGGGGCCAGAACACCGGGGAGCTGTTTTTT. The chain recombines TRBV28 with TRBJ2-2, with D perhaps being TRBD1 or TRBD2 (6 bases each). Per the germline V gene, CDR1 is MDHEN and CDR2 is SYDVKM. This CDR3 is 14 amino acids long. Trimming cost V 6 bases and J 1 base, with 9 bases left between them.

This clone was picked up a small number of times. The chain recombines TRBV6-6 with TRBJ1-1; 7 nucleotides line up with TRBD1. From germline, CDR1 is MNHNY and CDR2 SVGAGI (reference sequence). The V segment lost 6 bases and the J segment 5 bases; nucleotides outside the gene matches: 9. CDR3 size: 14 residues. In DNA form, the CDR3 reads TGTGCCAGCAGCGGGGGACAGCACGGAACTGAAGCTTTCTTT. Protein: CASSGGQHGTEAFF.

The chain links TRBV23-1 to TRBJ2-7, with D perhaps TRBD1 (7 bases). TRBV23-1 qualifies as an ORF whose function is uncertain. This CDR3 has 16 residues. Deletions cut 3 bases from V and 1 base from J, with 16 bases between. In nucleotides, the CDR3 is TGCGCCAGCAGTCAGGTGACAGGGAGGCCGTCCTACGAGCAGTACTTC. This sequence encodes CASSQVTGRPSYEQYF.

The gene calls are TRBV5-1 and TRBJ2-7, with 7 bases aligning to TRBD2. The CDR3 is 15 amino acids. Germline CDR1 reads SGHRS; CDR2 reads YFSETQ. V shed 4 bases and J 2 bases; nucleotides not matched to a gene: 9. The CDR3 loop is CASSPGGSLTYEQYF. The CDR3 nucleotides read TGCGCCAGCAGCCCCGGCGGGAGTTTGACCTACGAGCAGTACTTC.